Presented here are 19 T cell receptor beta chains from one specimen sequenced in a study of blood T cell repertoires in COVID-19. Clones were sequenced by immunoSEQ multiplex PCR, and TCRdb holds only the in-frame ones, with some missing. The sample includes about 180,000 clones, roughly four fifths of them seen just once. The sequenced sample consisted of peripheral blood. The source of these receptors is a woman aged 70-85 years with COVID-19, enrolled during active disease.

The rearrangement links TRBV5-1 to TRBJ2-3; D call uncertain. The CDR3 covers 13 residues. V was trimmed by 2 bases and J by 6 bases, leaving 10 bases between them. The germline CDR1 and CDR2 sequences are SGHRS and YFSETQ. Here the CDR3 DNA reads TGCGCCAGCAGCTTTCAGGTACGCGATACGCAGTATTTT. As protein: CASSFQVRDTQYF.

The genes are TRBV6-6 and TRBJ1-6; D not certain. The CDR3 has 16 residues. Germline CDR1 reads MNHNY; CDR2 reads SVGAGI (reference sequence). The ends were cut back, 1 base at V and 8 bases at J, with 15 bases in the middle. CDR3 sequence (DNA): TGTGCCAGCAGTTACTATCCCCAAAGTGCGGATTCACCCCTCCACTTT. It codes for CASSYYPQSADSPLHF.

The chain couples TRBV19 to TRBJ1-5, with D possibly TRBD1 on 5 matching bases. Between the trimmed V and J ends, which lost 8 bases and 7 bases, there was a span of 6 bases. The germline CDR1 and CDR2 sequences are LNHDA and SQIVND (reference sequence). CDR3 length: 10 residues. The CDR3 region has the DNA TGTGCCAGTGGGGGGCAGCCCCAGCATTTT. Translation gives CASGGQPQHF. The complete variable domain, with remaining parts taken from reference TRBV19 and TRBJ1-5, reads DGGITQSPKYLFRKEGQNVTLSCEQNLNHDAMYWYRQDPGQGLRLIYYSQIVNDFQKGDIAEGYSVSREKKESFPLTVTSAQKNPTAFYLCASGGQPQHFGDGTRLSIL.

The chain carries TRBV5-4 and TRBJ2-3; TRBD2 matches at 8 bases. Losses at the gene ends were 4 bases for V and 6 bases for J; bases not matched to a gene: 7. CDR3 length equals 14 residues. The V gene's germline CDR1 is SGHNT and CDR2 YYREEE (reference sequence). DNA for the CDR3: TGTGCCAGCAGCCCCGGGGGGGGAGGGGATACGCAGTATTTT. The encoded protein is CASSPGGGGDTQYF.

This clone has just one count. The gene calls are TRBV6-5 and TRBJ2-3; possible D gene TRBD2, 5 bases. V was shortened by 11 bases and J by 2 bases, with 20 bases between the two germline ends. The CDR3 sequence is 15 residues long. From germline, CDR1 is MNHEY and CDR2 SVGAGI. The CDR3 here is CAVRPLRELTDTQYF. Here the CDR3 DNA reads TGTGCCGTCCGGCCACTCCGGGAACTCACAGATACGCAGTATTTT.

V and J are TRBV5-5 and TRBJ1-2; 9 nucleotides match TRBD1. Germline loops: CDR1 SGHKS, CDR2 YYEKEE (reference sequence). There are 14 residues in the CDR3. V shed 7 bases and J 5 bases; nucleotides not matched to a gene: 9. The CDR3 reads CASAGGQGQYGYTF. The CDR3 DNA follows: TGTGCCAGCGCCGGGGGACAGGGACAGTATGGCTACACCTTC.

The chain joins TRBV6-5 to TRBJ2-1, with 9 positions matching TRBD2. J lost 9 bases, V lost 6 bases, and 9 bases had no gene match. CDR1 is MNHEY and CDR2 is SVGAGI in the germline V gene. The CDR3 contains 14 residues. CDR3 in DNA: TGTGCCAGCAGCCCCTGGCGGGAGGGCGGTGAGCAGTTCTTC. Amino acid sequence: CASSPWREGGEQFF.

The chain employs TRBV6-2 or TRBV6-3 and TRBJ1-1; D unresolved. CDR1 and CDR2 from the germline V gene are MNHEY and SVGEGT. The CDR3 is made up of 14 amino acids. V was clipped by 4 bases and J by 4 bases, with 13 bases between them. The CDR3 here is CASSFAGGITEAFF. As DNA, the CDR3 is TGTGCCAGCAGTTTCGCGGGAGGTATCACTGAAGCTTTCTTT.

The rearrangement links TRBV7-7 to TRBJ2-1, with TRBD2 matching over 11 bases. The CDR3 sequence is 14 residues long. Germline trimming cut 5 bases from V and 9 bases from J; bases unmatched to any gene: 6. The germline gives CDR1 SSHAT, CDR2 FNYEAQ (reference sequence). The DNA of the CDR3 is TGTGCCAGCAGCCCTTTAGCGGGAGGGAGTGAGCAGTTCTTC. It encodes CASSPLAGGSEQFF.

The chain employs TRBV19 and TRBJ2-1; possible D gene TRBD2, 5 bases. Trimming pared 4 bases from V and 0 bases from J, leaving 13 bases between. Germline CDR1 reads LNHDA; CDR2 reads SQIVND (reference sequence). The CDR3 covers 16 residues. Here the CDR3 reads CASSSLAFSSYNEQFF. Here the CDR3 DNA reads TGTGCCAGTAGTAGCCTAGCCTTTAGCTCCTACAATGAGCAGTTCTTC.

J is TRBJ2-1 and V is TRBV5-1; 9 bases are shared with TRBD2. Trimming at V came to 2 bases and at J to 2 bases, leaving 5 bases not matched to a gene. The CDR3 sequence is 16 residues long. The germline gives CDR1 SGHRS, CDR2 YFSETQ. CDR3 region: CASSFGASGAYNEQFF. The DNA of the CDR3 is TGCGCCAGCAGCTTCGGGGCTAGCGGGGCCTACAATGAGCAGTTCTTC.

CDR3 sequence: CASSFTGGVQPQHF. For the CDR3, the DNA is TGTGCCAGCAGCTTTACAGGGGGCGTTCAGCCCCAGCATTTT. The rearrangement joins TRBV5-6 to TRBJ1-5, with 9 bases fitting TRBD1. V was pared by 2 bases and J by 6 bases, with 3 bases of the junction left unmatched. Germline V gives CDR1 SGHDT, CDR2 YYEEEE. The CDR3 spans 14 residues.

This clone came up once. The rearrangement joins TRBV28 to TRBJ2-3; 7 bases are a match to TRBD2. The germline V gene has CDR1 MDHEN and CDR2 SYDVKM. The CDR3 runs 19 residues. With V trimmed by 6 bases and J by 2 bases, 20 bases remained unmatched. The CDR3 coding sequence is TGTGCCAGCAGCCACGTCCCCCGAAGAGCGGGAAGGCCCACAGATACGCAGTATTTT. Protein: CASSHVPRRAGRPTDTQYF.

Written as DNA, the CDR3 is TGTGCCAGCAGTGAATGGGGGGGAGGTGCTACCTACGAGCAGTACTTC. Residues: CASSEWGGGATYEQYF. This chain links TRBV25-1 with TRBJ2-7; 7 bases are a match to TRBD2. The junction had 8 bases not matched to a gene; V was cut back by 1 base and J by 2 bases. Germline V gives CDR1 MGHDK, CDR2 SYGVNS. The CDR3 covers 16 residues.

The V and J genes are TRBV21-1 and TRBJ2-2; TRBD2, as called in the table, went unchecked against the DNA. TRBV21-1 has pseudogene status. The CDR3 runs 14 residues. This CDR3 is CASKVRVAGGELFF. For the CDR3, the DNA is TGTGCCAGCAAAGTAAGAGTGGCGGGCGGGGAGCTGTTTTTT.

The gene calls are TRBV4-3 and TRBJ1-6, with 7 bases aligning to TRBD1. The germline V gene has CDR1 LGHNA and CDR2 YSLEER. V dropped 0 bases and J dropped 7; count of bases not matched to a gene: 6. This CDR3 contains 16 residues. The CDR3 spells CASSQDHWTGNSPLHF. The CDR3 bases are TGCGCCAGCAGCCAAGATCATTGGACAGGAAATTCACCCCTCCACTTT.

This chain links TRBV20-1 with TRBJ2-1; no clear D gene. V was clipped by 6 bases and J by 7 bases, with 7 bases between them. The CDR3 length is 10 residues. Germline CDR1 is DFQATT and CDR2 is SNEGSKA (reference sequence). The CDR3 nucleotides read TGCAGTGCAGTACGGAATGAGCAGTTCTTC. Translation: CSAVRNEQFF.

This chain links TRBV6-2 or TRBV6-3 with TRBJ2-5; perhaps TRBD2 as D (6 bases). Germline V gives CDR1 MNHEY, CDR2 SVGEGT. The CDR3 covers 14 residues. The ends were cut back, 5 bases at V and 7 bases at J, with 17 bases in the middle. CDR3 residues: CASSPTGVRGTQYF. In DNA form, the CDR3 reads TGTGCCAGCAGTCCCACGGGGGTCCGGGGGACCCAGTACTTC.

J is TRBJ1-2 and V is TRBV6-5, with D perhaps TRBD1 (5 bases). V was clipped by 3 bases and J by 3 bases, with 11 bases between them. Germline loops: CDR1 MNHEY, CDR2 SVGAGI. The CDR3 consists of 14 residues. CDR3: CASSYRGGDYGYTF. CDR3 bases: TGTGCCAGCAGTTATAGGGGCGGCGACTATGGCTACACCTTC.